This T cell receptor (beta chain) was observed in a study of long-term antiretroviral therapy in people with HIV. immunoSEQ v3.0 was run at survey level. The table came from immunoSEQ multiplex PCR; TCRdb's copy has only in-frame clones and leaves some out. The sample lists under 15,000 clones, 88% occurring once. V lost 5 bases to trimming and J lost 5 bases, with 12 bases between them. CDR3 length: 13 residues. Germline CDR1 SNHLY, CDR2 FYNNEI. The receptor was derived from a middle-aged man with HIV. This specimen consisted of unsorted PBMCs, obtained 6.2 years after starting antiretroviral therapy. This sequence joins TRBV2 and TRBJ1-2; D gene unclear. CDR3 DNA sequence: TGTGCCAGCAGTCAGGCAGTCTCATATGGCTACACCTTC. Its protein product is CASSQAVSYGYTF.